This entry is about one TCR beta chain. Under the authors' procedure: Quantification of nucleated cells was approximated via reference gene primer amplification. Profiled with immunoSEQ multiplex PCR; TCRdb holds only in-frame clones, not every one. V and J calls plus clone size are reproduced from that table; the DNA served to infer D and trimming. This table has over 95,000 clones, roughly 90% appearing once. The CDR3 has 14 residues. CDR1 and CDR2 from the germline V gene are SGHRS and YFSETQ. V gave up 4 bases and J gave up 1 base, with 11 bases separating them. The entry originates in a study of blood T cell repertoires in COVID-19. Turning to the study itself: COVID-19 samples collected from the United States, Italy and Spain covered acute and convalescent phases. The cDNA or gDNA used as material had been derived from T cells, B-cell-depleted T cells, or PBMCs.

This TCR derives from a human donor with acute or convalescent COVID-19. The donor label of this sample is uncertain. This chain uses TRBV5-1 with TRBJ2-5; TRBD1 might be the D (6 bases). Sequences were obtained from peripheral blood. Here the CDR3 DNA reads TGCGCCAGCAGCCAAACAGGGCCCCAAGAGACCCAGTACTTC. This sequence encodes CASSQTGPQETQYF. The entire variable domain, with the rest obtained from reference TRBV5-1 and TRBJ2-5, is as follows: KAGVTQTPRYLIKTRGQQVTLSCSPISGHRSVSWYQQTPGQGLQFLFEYFSETQRNKGNFPGRFSGRQFSNSRSEMNVSTLELGDSALYLCASSQTGPQETQYFGPGTRLLVL.